This TCR beta chain derives from a study of blood T cell repertoires in COVID-19 (dated by TCRdb to 2018 to 2020). Describing the broader study: Collaborator samples came from the United States, Italy and Spain and covered acute and convalescent phases of COVID-19. The material from the prospective study consisted of cDNA or gDNA derived from T cells, B-cell-depleted T cells, or PBMCs. The repertoires were made available in a free public database intended to serve as a resource for research on the immune response to SARS-CoV-2. Where available, HLA class I and class II types were obtained from metadata supplied by the sample provider rather than from assay-based typing. Sample metadata almost always included a de-identified subject ID, COVID-19 status, age in years and sex. The samples were drawn from two sources: the first 160 participants of the ongoing ImmuneRACE study, and 1,200 or so subjects contributed by 6 global collaborators. Subjects who had been exposed to COVID-19, were actively infected with it, or had recovered from it provided the deeply sampled blood TCRbeta repertoires that made up the dataset. Summary of the overall study and its limitations: How much clinical and demographic metadata was included differed by source and by participant, and the metadata was provided uncurated.

The immunoSEQ Assay, a bias-controlled multiplex PCR, was used to amplify TCRbeta CDR3 regions from genomic DNA. In the paper's pipeline: Within the assay, amplification of reference gene primers was used to estimate how many nucleated cells each sample contained. To quantify the absolute abundance of each unique TCRbeta CDR3 rearrangement, sequence reads were collapsed and filtered. For each sample, productive Simpson clonality was calculated by taking the square root of Simpson's diversity index across productive rearrangements. Entries here come from immuneACCESS through TCRdb and include only in-frame sequences with V and J called. Some clones fail to appear in such tables; in the studies checked, an unresolved V gene covers under half of the shortfall, and the cause of the remainder is unknown. That table furnishes V, J and clone size, whereas the DNA furnished D and trimming. Counted in this sample were 350,000 or so clones; 92% of them appeared once. The ten largest clones represent about 18% of the sample.

Comments on this clone: The clone's antigen remains unknown. The input lacks base qualities; no much larger clone sits a single base away.

The CDR3 starts with the cysteine, ends with the phenylalanine, and has 13 residues. The sequence is cut down to CDR3 DNA, 39 bases in frame from base 1. The germline ends are 9 bases apart after V is trimmed by 3 bases and J by 1 base. CDR1 and CDR2 were assigned from the germline V gene (reference sequence) as DFQATT and SNEGSKA. Participants in the prospective study were enrolled through a virtual design, were aged roughly 18 to 100 years, and lived in some 24 United States geographic areas. To assign participants to cohorts, the prospective study relied on clinical history that participants themselves reported in a screening survey and a study questionnaire. For ImmuneRACE Cohort 3, a participant was defined as recovered based on two consecutive negative NP/OP PCR tests, clearance by a healthcare professional, or resolution of symptoms. Mobile phlebotomists in the prospective study collected whole blood, serum and a nasopharyngeal or oropharyngeal swab from every participant. Additional blood draws and questionnaires over an approximately 2-month period could optionally be provided by prospective study participants. Blood samples from the prospective study were shipped frozen or at room temperature prior to DNA extraction.

The specimen sequenced was PBMCs or T cells enriched from blood (not recorded which). This sequence originates from a woman aged 25-40 years who had recovered from COVID-19. The V and J segments used are TRBV20-1 and TRBJ1-1; the D gene is possibly TRBD1, with 6 bases matching. The CDR3 amino acid sequence is: CSASRGQNTEAFF. The sequenced DNA is TGCAGTGCTAGTAGGGGACAGAACACTGAAGCTTTCTTT.